Sequencing of this T cell receptor beta chain was carried out in a study of tumor-infiltrating lymphocytes in primary liver carcinoma. At the level of the study: Patients were both men and women, whose ages ran from 30 to 69 years.

Out of unsorted whole blood came the blood RNA, and germline DNA was extracted as well. To note about this clonotype: At one end, the junction sequence differs from germline, possibly due to a read error.

Total RNA (roughly 0.45 ug) served as template for TCR beta cDNA synthesis primed by a constant-region primer. What produced the TCR beta libraries was three nested multiplex PCR rounds using slightly modified ARM-PCR. The first two PCR rounds, roughly 10 cycles each, used TRBV1-TRBV30 forward primers and a C-beta reverse primer. TCRdb reprocessed the multiplex PCR reads with MiXCR, giving one entry per CDR3 protein. Counted here are around 210,000 distinct CDR3 sequences, 65% occurring once; the ten biggest clones make up 6% to 8.5%. The CDR3 is 13 residues long. This rearrangement joins TRBV12-3 or TRBV12-4 to TRBJ1-3; D is uncertain. The sequencing sample was made of peripheral blood. The TCR sequence derives from a woman aged 60 to 75 with primary liver carcinoma and hepatitis B virus infection. The CDR3 sequence is CTSRSTPGNTIYF. DNA of the CDR3: TGTACCAGCAGAAGCACCCCAGGAAACACCATATATTTT.